This TCR beta chain was captured in a study of T cell clones after liver transplantation (dated by TCRdb to between 2019 and 2020). In the study overall: The samples were obtained from ITN030ST, a randomized trial that attempted immunosuppression withdrawal within 2 years after liver transplantation. Of the 8 liver transplant recipients making up the studied cohort, 3 were classified as tolerant and 5 as non-tolerant. Blood samples were collected pre-transplant, pre-randomization before withdrawal, and post-randomization after either full withdrawal or failed withdrawal. Donor-reactive T cell clones were identified by TCRbeta sequencing following a pre-transplant mixed lymphocyte reaction and were subsequently tracked in post-transplant blood. To count as tolerant, a recipient had to stay completely off immunosuppression for at least one year without liver enzymes climbing beyond twice the upper limit of normal. Third party-reactive TCRbeta sequences from pre-transplant MLRs were also identified as an antigen-independent comparator for donor-reactive sequences. Of the eight recipients, a few were HCV-positive, while the remaining recipients had been transplanted for non-autoimmune, non-viral indications. Subjects received no induction therapy and standard immunosuppression until randomization at 12-24 months post-transplant.

The research as a whole found: Since no allograft tissue specimens were available, donor-reactive T cells may have migrated into the graft instead of being deleted. Low numbers of available donor cells limited the measurable donor-reactive repertoire in two subjects. The decline in donor-reactive sequences exceeded the decline in third party-reactive sequences, suggesting partial antigen-specific deletion that was unrelated to withdrawal success. The conclusions were preliminary, being limited by small, heterogeneous patient numbers and by non-standardized post-transplant time points. Circulating donor-reactive CD4 TCRbeta sequences fell significantly post-transplant in most of the 8 subjects, irrespective of tolerance or HCV status. Once repertoire turnover was taken into account, donor-reactive detection showed a significant reduction for CD4 in 7 of 8 subjects and for CD8 in 8 of 8.

Points on this clone: Its antigen target is currently unknown. No much larger clone exists at a distance of one base, and base qualities are not known.

The V end loses 1 base and the J end loses 3 bases, and a stretch of 11 bases separates them. Via the germline V gene, CDR1 is KGHSH and CDR2 LQKENI. The CDR3 numbers 15 residues from cysteine through phenylalanine. The entry retains the CDR3 DNA only, 45 bases that are in frame from base 1. Frozen genomic DNA underwent high-throughput TCRbeta CDR3 sequencing by immunoSEQ, including PCR amplification, mapping, bias correction and internal controls. Turning to the authors' computational methods: Productive rearrangements were kept, and unique TCRbeta sequences were defined by CDR3 nucleotide sequence plus V and J gene. Donor-reactive sequences required at least 5-fold expansion in CFSE-low cells versus unstimulated pre-transplant cells and at least 0.01% frequency. Minimum frequency thresholds were set for each subject based on the unstimulated sample with the lowest template count, ensuring at least 90% detection power. Jensen-Shannon divergence between the top 1000 TCRbeta sequences post-transplant and pre-transplant was used to measure repertoire turnover. Two-sided Fisher's exact tests were used to test for changes in the detection of donor-reactive sequences. As stored in TCRdb, this immuneACCESS dataset retains in-frame rearrangements with V and J assigned. A fraction of the clones does not appear; measured against another copy, unresolved V genes explain less than half of the discrepancy, and the remainder lacks a known reason. That table furnishes V, J and clone size, whereas the DNA furnished D and trimming. For this sample there are just under 60,000 clones; around 70% appear just once. 2.8% of the sample is held by the ten biggest clonotypes.

Unstimulated PBMCs, after thawing, were stained for CD3, CD4 and CD8 and then FACS-sorted into CD3+CD4+ and CD3+CD8+ populations. Each of the 8 studied subjects was randomized to immunosuppression withdrawal. The Qiagen DNeasy Blood and Tissue Kit was used to isolate genomic DNA. The sequencing used CD4+ T cells from blood, collected at the roughly 16-month timepoint. This chain is built from TRBV18 and TRBJ2-3; the D region possibly corresponds to TRBD1 (5 bases align). The clonotype comes from a human patient who received a liver transplant. Where a transplant has occurred, the graft donor may have supplied some of the T cells. The CDR3 amino acid sequence is: CASSPRTQGTDTQYF. The bases are TGTGCCAGCTCACCACGGACGCAGGGAACAGATACGCAGTATTTT.